This passage covers 17 T cell receptor beta chains from one sample sequenced in a study of response to subunit inactivated influenza vaccine. TCRdb itself ran the RT-PCR reads through MiXCR, one entry per CDR3 protein. The data show about 780,000 distinct CDR3 sequences, 18% seen once. The sequences come from PBMCs from blood, collected 4 to 6 days after vaccination. These receptors were collected from a man in his fifties or sixties who received an inactivated influenza vaccine.

This clonotype was seen a few times. V usage is TRBV5-6 and J usage is TRBJ1-4; D is uncertain. The V end lost 2 bases, the J end lost 5 bases, and 7 bases lay between the germline ends. The germline CDR1 and CDR2 sequences are SGHDT and YYEEEE. CDR3 size: 13 residues. The CDR3 protein is CASSLRVNEKLFF. CDR3 nucleotide sequence: TGTGCCAGCAGCTTACGAGTGAATGAAAAACTGTTTTTT.

The genes are TRBV13 and TRBJ2-7, with 7 positions matching TRBD2. Germline-derived CDR1 and CDR2 are PRHDT and FYEKMQ (reference sequence). With 5 bases clipped from V and 6 bases from J, the junction kept 4 bases outside the gene matches. This CDR3 has 12 residues. CDR3 DNA: TGTGCCAGCAGCGGGAGGGTAGGCGAGCAGTACTTC. Protein product: CASSGRVGEQYF.

A few counts support this clonotype. V gene TRBV20-1 combines with J gene TRBJ2-3; 11 bases align to TRBD2. The CDR3 covers 15 residues. CDR1 and CDR2 from the germline V gene are DFQATT and SNEGSKA (reference sequence). V lost 2 bases, J lost 4 bases, and 5 bases stayed unmatched. The CDR3 sequence: CSARSSGRASDTQYF. In nucleotides, the CDR3 is TGCAGTGCTAGAAGTAGCGGGAGGGCGTCAGATACGCAGTATTTT.

This clonotype was counted only a few times. The chain recombines TRBV12-3 or TRBV12-4 with TRBJ1-6, with TRBD1 as a possible D gene (6 bases). V lost 7 bases and J 10 bases, leaving 14 bases between the germline ends. This CDR3 has 13 amino acids. The CDR3 nucleotides read TGTGCCAGCACAAGGGGGGTTGACTCACCCCTCCACTTT. Its translation is CASTRGVDSPLHF.

The gene calls are TRBV2 and TRBJ2-1, with 10 nucleotides matching TRBD1. The CDR3 runs 15 residues. In germline, CDR1 is SNHLY, CDR2 FYNNEI. Germline trimming cut 7 bases from V and 3 bases from J; bases unmatched to any gene: 6. The CDR3 reads CASIEDRGSYNEQFF. The CDR3 bases are TGTGCCAGCATTGAGGACAGGGGGAGCTACAATGAGCAGTTCTTC. Together with reference TRBV2 and TRBJ2-1, the CDR3 gives the full variable domain: EPEVTQTPSHQVTQMGQEVILRCVPISNHLYFYWYRQILGQKVEFLVSFYNNEISEKSEIFDDQFSVERPDGSNFTLKIRSTKLEDSAMYFCASIEDRGSYNEQFFGPGTRLTVL.

This clonotype was picked up a small number of times. The rearrangement joins TRBV7-9 to TRBJ2-3; no clear D gene. The CDR3 loop spans 14 amino acids. Germline V gene sequence: CDR1 SEHNR, CDR2 FQNEAQ (reference sequence). V dropped 7 bases and J dropped 2 bases, with 13 bases sitting between them. The CDR3 reads CASIKGQDTDTQYF. CDR3 nucleotides: TGTGCCAGCATCAAAGGGCAGGACACAGATACGCAGTATTTT.

The rearrangement joins TRBV20-1 to TRBJ2-3; TRBD1 might be the D (5 bases). This CDR3 spans 15 amino acids. CDR1 and CDR2 from the germline V gene are DFQATT and SNEGSKA (reference sequence). Between the trimmed V and J ends, which lost 0 bases and 5 bases, there was a span of 15 bases. The CDR3 nucleotides are TGCAGTGCTAGAGATGGTCGTCGAGGACAAGATACGCAGTATTTT. It encodes CSARDGRRGQDTQYF.

The chain joins TRBV6-1 to TRBJ2-7, with 10 bases that match TRBD1. Germline assignment: CDR1 MNHNS and CDR2 SASEGT. V shed 5 bases, J shed 8 bases, and the junction held 6 bases outside the gene matches. This CDR3 spans 13 amino acids. The CDR3 DNA reads TGTGCCAGCAGTCCTGGGACAGGGGCGAAGCAGTACTTC. This encodes CASSPGTGAKQYF.

In its sample, this clonotype was seen many times. The chain carries TRBV5-6 and TRBJ1-1; no clear D. With 3 bases removed from V and 1 base from J, the gap between germline ends came to 1 base. Looked up from germline, CDR1 is SGHDT and CDR2 is YYEEEE. The CDR3 runs to 11 residues. As DNA, the CDR3 is TGTGCCAGCAGCTGGAACACTGAAGCTTTCTTT. Translation gives CASSWNTEAFF.

This clonotype occurred a few times. The chain employs TRBV5-1 and TRBJ2-2; TRBD2 matches 7 bases. The V gene end was trimmed by 4 bases and the J gene end by 1 base; junction bases not matched to a gene: 10. The CDR3 runs 17 residues. The germline V gene has CDR1 SGHRS and CDR2 YFSETQ. The CDR3 reads CASSQGLVVGNTGELFF. As DNA, the CDR3 is TGCGCCAGCAGCCAAGGACTAGTTGTGGGGAACACCGGGGAGCTGTTTTTT.

This clonotype was seen a few times. The chain couples TRBV10-3 to TRBJ2-1; 9 nucleotides match TRBD1. This CDR3 contains 18 residues. CDR1 and CDR2 from the germline V gene are ENHRY and SYGVKD. The V segment lost 0 bases and the J segment 0 bases; nucleotides outside the gene matches: 6. The CDR3 is CAISESRDRVSSYNEQFF. The DNA for the CDR3 is TGTGCCATCAGTGAGTCGAGGGACAGGGTTAGCTCCTACAATGAGCAGTTCTTC.

The table lists this clonotype with a few counts. DNA for the CDR3: TGTGCCAGCAGTTTACGGGGAGTCGGCACAGATACGCAGTATTTT. This sequence encodes CASSLRGVGTDTQYF. The chain joins TRBV28 to TRBJ2-3; perhaps TRBD2 as D (5 bases). The CDR3 sequence is 15 residues long. V was clipped by 2 bases and J by 1 base, with 10 bases between them. CDR1 is MDHEN and CDR2 is SYDVKM in the germline V gene.

The chain uses TRBV10-3 and TRBJ2-3; the match to TRBD1 covers 9 bases. With V trimmed by 6 bases and J by 3 bases, 4 bases remained unmatched. The CDR3 covers 14 residues. Germline-derived CDR1 and CDR2 are ENHRY and SYGVKD. This CDR3 reads CAIRNGQGTDTQYF. CDR3 DNA sequence: TGTGCCATCAGGAACGGACAGGGGACAGATACGCAGTATTTT.

CDR3 nucleotides: TGTGCCAGCAGCTTAGGACAGCGGGGCTACGAGCAGTACTTC. Residues: CASSLGQRGYEQYF. The chain carries TRBV7-9 and TRBJ2-7; TRBD2 aligns across 7 bases. V was pared by 1 base and J by 3 bases, with 3 bases of the junction left unmatched. Germline CDR1 reads SEHNR; CDR2 reads FQNEAQ (reference sequence). The CDR3 loop spans 14 amino acids.

The chain is built from TRBV20-1 and TRBJ1-4; D call uncertain. The V end lost 4 bases, the J end lost 3 bases, and 12 bases lay between the germline ends. CDR1 DFQATT and CDR2 SNEGSKA come from the germline V gene (reference sequence). This CDR3 has 14 residues. The CDR3 here is CSAIDGSPNEKLFF. The CDR3, as DNA: TGCAGTGCTATTGACGGGTCCCCTAATGAAAAACTGTTTTTT.

This rearrangement joins TRBV6-1 to TRBJ1-4; a possible D gene is TRBD1 (6 bases). Per the germline V gene, CDR1 is MNHNS and CDR2 is SASEGT. V was cut by 6 bases and J by 0 bases, with 14 bases left in between. The CDR3 totals 16 residues. CDR3: CASSSGTPATNEKLFF. CDR3 in DNA: TGTGCCAGCAGCAGCGGGACACCGGCAACTAATGAAAAACTGTTTTTT.

The chain couples TRBV18 to TRBJ2-7; 9 nucleotides agree with TRBD2. The V and J ends lost 6 bases and 5 bases, in that order; junction bases with no gene match: 11. Per germline, CDR1 KGHSH and CDR2 LQKENI. This CDR3 spans 15 amino acids. CDR3 residues: CASSRKAGGGDEQYF. The DNA for the CDR3 is TGTGCCAGCTCCCGAAAGGCGGGAGGGGGCGACGAGCAGTACTTC.